This T cell receptor beta chain was profiled in a study of CD8+ T cells in alopecia areata. Study-level information: Treatment comprised oral tofacitinib, 5 to 10 mg twice daily, in treated patients. It was 6 to 18 months of tofacitinib, and then there were 6 months off drug. Study-level results: Researchers report lesional scalp, most notably alopecia totalis/universalis, outstripped normal scalp in clonality. Mice showed TCR sharing more clearly than patients did, possibly owing to HLA.

Treatment specified: oral pan-JAK inhibitor, 5-10 mg twice daily. The length of the CDR3 is 15 residues. Germline V gene lookup returns CDR1 SGHTA and CDR2 FQGNSA. V was pared by 2 bases and J by 2 bases, with 12 bases between. RNA, once extracted, was reverse transcribed into cDNA for use as the sequencing template. Generated by immunoSEQ multiplex PCR, the TCRdb table keeps only in-frame clones and is missing some. The sample carries around 120,000 clones, roughly 57% recorded once. About this clone itself: Antigen specificity is unknown.

The specimen was CD4+ T cells sorted from blood, collected at week 4, from a patient treated with tofacitinib. V gene TRBV7-2 combines with J gene TRBJ2-5; possible D gene TRBD2, 6 bases. This clonotype originated in a human donor with alopecia areata. CDR3: CASSLPGLGQETQYF. CDR3 coding DNA: TGTGCCAGCAGCTTACCGGGACTGGGTCAAGAGACCCAGTACTTC.